The clone carrying this T cell receptor (beta chain) was recorded at least ten times. The antigen is unknown. Construction of TCR beta libraries was performed using quantitative 5'-RACE with molecular barcodes. TCRdb re-derived calls from the 5' RACE reads in MiXCR, one entry per CDR3 protein. Here the sample spans around 180,000 distinct CDR3 sequences, over 15% being singletons. The sample comes from a study of CD8 T cells in ankylosing spondylitis. Study-level points and caveats: Disease-linked clones proved CD8+ and comparatively uncommon in peripheral blood.

Looked up from germline, CDR1 is SEHNR and CDR2 is FQNEAQ (reference sequence). Losses at the gene ends were 6 bases for V and 1 base for J; bases not matched to a gene: 6. The CDR3 has 16 amino acids. This clonotype was sampled from a male donor aged 10-30 years with ankylosing spondylitis or in good health (not recorded which). The V and J genes are TRBV7-9 and TRBJ2-2; 9 bases agree with TRBD2. Specimen: blood, either unsorted or a sorted T cell fraction (not recorded which). For the CDR3, the DNA is TGTGCCAGCAGTTCCAGGACTAGCGAGAACACCGGGGAGCTGTTTTTT. This codes for CASSSRTSENTGELFF.